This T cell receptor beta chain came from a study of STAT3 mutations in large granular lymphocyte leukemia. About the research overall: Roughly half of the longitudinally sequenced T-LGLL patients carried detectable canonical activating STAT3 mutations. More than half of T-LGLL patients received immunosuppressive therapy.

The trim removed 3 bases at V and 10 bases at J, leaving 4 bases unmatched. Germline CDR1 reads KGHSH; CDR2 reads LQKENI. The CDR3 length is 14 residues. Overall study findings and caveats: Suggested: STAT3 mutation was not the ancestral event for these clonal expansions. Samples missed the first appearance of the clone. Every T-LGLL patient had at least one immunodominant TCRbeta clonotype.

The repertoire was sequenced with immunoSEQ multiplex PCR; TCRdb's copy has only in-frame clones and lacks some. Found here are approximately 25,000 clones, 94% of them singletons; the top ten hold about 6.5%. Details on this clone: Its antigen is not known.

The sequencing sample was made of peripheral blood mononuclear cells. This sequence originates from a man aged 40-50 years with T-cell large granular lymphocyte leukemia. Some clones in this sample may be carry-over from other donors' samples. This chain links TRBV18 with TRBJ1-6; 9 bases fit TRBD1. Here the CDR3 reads CASSPGTGKSPLHF. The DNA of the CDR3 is TGTGCCAGCTCACCTGGGACAGGGAAATCACCCCTCCACTTT.